This TCR beta chain was captured in a study of blood T cells in healthy people across ages. Overall study findings and caveats: Whereas aged donors had fewer naive CD4+ cells, long-lived donors had more of them and higher diversity.

Germline loops: CDR1 SGHRS, CDR2 YFSETQ. With V trimmed by 3 bases and J by 5 bases, 8 bases remained unmatched. The CDR3 totals 15 residues. Sample-barcoded 5' priming and a J-beta primer mix drove a second PCR of roughly 6 to 12 cycles. A template-switch adaptor containing 12 random nucleotides labeled each cDNA molecule. TCRdb independently ran MiXCR on the 5' RACE reads; one entry per CDR3 protein. The repertoire holds around 800,000 distinct CDR3 sequences, 50% to 65% seen once, with under 50% in the top ten. This clonotype appeared a few times. Its antigen remains unknown. Sequences were obtained from blood. The TCR sequence derives from an elderly man in good health. This chain uses TRBV5-1 with TRBJ2-5; 9 bases map to TRBD2. CDR3: CASSSTGTSRETQYF. The CDR3 region has the DNA TGCGCCAGCAGCTCAACAGGGACTAGCCGGGAGACCCAGTACTTC.